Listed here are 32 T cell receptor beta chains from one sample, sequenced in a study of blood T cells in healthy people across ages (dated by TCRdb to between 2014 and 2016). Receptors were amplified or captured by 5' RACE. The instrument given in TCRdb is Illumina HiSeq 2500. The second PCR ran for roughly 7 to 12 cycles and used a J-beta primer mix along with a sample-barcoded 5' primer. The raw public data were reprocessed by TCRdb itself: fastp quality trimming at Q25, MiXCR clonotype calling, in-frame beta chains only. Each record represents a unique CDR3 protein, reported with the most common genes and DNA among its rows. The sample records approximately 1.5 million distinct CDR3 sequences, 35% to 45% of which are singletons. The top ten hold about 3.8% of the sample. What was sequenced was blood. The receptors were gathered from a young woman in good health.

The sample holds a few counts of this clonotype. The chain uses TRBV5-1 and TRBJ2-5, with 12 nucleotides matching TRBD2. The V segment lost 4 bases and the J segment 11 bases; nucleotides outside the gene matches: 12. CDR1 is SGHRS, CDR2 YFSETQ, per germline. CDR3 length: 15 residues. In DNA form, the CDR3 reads TGCGCCAGCAGCACGACTAGCGGGAGTGGGGATGAGCAGTACTTC. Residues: CASSTTSGSGDEQYF.

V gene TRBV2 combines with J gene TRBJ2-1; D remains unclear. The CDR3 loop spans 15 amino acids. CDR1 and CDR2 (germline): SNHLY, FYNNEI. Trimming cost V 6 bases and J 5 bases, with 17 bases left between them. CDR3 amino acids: CASSPLGWRNNEQFF. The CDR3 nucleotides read TGTGCCAGCAGCCCCCTAGGGTGGCGCAACAATGAGCAGTTCTTC.

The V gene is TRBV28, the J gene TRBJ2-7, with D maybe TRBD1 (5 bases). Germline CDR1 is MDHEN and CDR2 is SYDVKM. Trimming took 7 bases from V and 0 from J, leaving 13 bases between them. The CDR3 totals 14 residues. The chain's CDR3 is CASTASDISYEQYF. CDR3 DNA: TGTGCCAGCACCGCCTCGGACATCTCCTACGAGCAGTACTTC.

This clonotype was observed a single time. Here the CDR3 DNA reads TGTGCCAGCAGTTACCTTTTAACCTCTGGGGCCAACGTCCTGACTTTC. It translates to CASSYLLTSGANVLTF. The J gene is TRBJ2-6, the V gene TRBV6-5; D uncertain. Looked up from germline, CDR1 is MNHEY and CDR2 is SVGAGI. Trimming stripped 2 bases from V and 0 bases from J, with 8 bases between. CDR3 size: 16 residues.

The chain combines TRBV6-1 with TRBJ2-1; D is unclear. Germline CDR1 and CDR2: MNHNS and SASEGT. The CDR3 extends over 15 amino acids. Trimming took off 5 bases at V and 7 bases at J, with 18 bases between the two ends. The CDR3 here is CASSNYRYQINEQFF. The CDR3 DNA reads TGTGCCAGCAGTAACTACAGATACCAGATAAATGAGCAGTTCTTC.

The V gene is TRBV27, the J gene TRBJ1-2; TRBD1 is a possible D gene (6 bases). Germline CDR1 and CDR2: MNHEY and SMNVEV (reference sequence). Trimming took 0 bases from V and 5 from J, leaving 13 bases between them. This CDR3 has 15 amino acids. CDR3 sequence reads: CASSLSAGDGYGYTF. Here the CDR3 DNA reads TGTGCCAGCAGTTTATCGGCAGGGGATGGGTATGGCTACACCTTC.

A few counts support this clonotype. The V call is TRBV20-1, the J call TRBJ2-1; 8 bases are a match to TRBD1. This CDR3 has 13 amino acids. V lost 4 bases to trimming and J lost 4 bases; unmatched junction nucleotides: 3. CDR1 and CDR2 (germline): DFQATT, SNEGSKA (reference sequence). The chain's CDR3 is CSATGQAYNEQFF. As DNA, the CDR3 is TGCAGTGCTACGGGACAGGCTTACAATGAGCAGTTCTTC.

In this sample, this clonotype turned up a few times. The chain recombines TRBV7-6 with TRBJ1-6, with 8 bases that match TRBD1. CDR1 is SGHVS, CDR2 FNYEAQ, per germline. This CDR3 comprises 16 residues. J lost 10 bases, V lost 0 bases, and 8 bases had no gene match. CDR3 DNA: TGTGCCAGCAGCTTAGCCCCCAGACAGGGGCGGTCACCCCTCCACTTT. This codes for CASSLAPRQGRSPLHF. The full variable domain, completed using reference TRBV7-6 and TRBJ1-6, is GAGVSQSPRYKVTKRGQDVALRCDPISGHVSLYWYRQALGQGPEFLTYFNYEAQQDKSGLPNDRFSAERPEGSISTLTIQRTEQRDSAMYRCASSLAPRQGRSPLHFGNGTRLTVT.

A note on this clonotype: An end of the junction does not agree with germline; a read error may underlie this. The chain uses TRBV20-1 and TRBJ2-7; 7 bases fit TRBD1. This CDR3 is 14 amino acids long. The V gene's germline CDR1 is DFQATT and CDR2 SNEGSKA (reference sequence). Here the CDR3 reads CSTRVWDSGYEQYF. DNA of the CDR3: TGCAGTACTAGAGTTTGGGACAGTGGCTACGAGCAGTACTTC.

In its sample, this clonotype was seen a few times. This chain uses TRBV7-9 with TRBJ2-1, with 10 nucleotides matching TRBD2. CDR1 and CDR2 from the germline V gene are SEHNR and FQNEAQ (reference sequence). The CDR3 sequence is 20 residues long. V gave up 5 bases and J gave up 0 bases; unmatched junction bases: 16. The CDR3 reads CASSPVIVLAGPSSYNEQFF. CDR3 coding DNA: TGTGCCAGCAGCCCCGTCATCGTACTAGCGGGGCCGAGCTCCTACAATGAGCAGTTCTTC.

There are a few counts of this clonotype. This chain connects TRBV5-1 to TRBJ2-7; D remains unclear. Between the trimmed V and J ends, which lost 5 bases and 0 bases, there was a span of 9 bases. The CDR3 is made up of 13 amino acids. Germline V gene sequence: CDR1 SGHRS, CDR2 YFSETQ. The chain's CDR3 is CASRMADSYEQYF. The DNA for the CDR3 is TGCGCCAGCAGAATGGCAGACTCCTACGAGCAGTACTTC.

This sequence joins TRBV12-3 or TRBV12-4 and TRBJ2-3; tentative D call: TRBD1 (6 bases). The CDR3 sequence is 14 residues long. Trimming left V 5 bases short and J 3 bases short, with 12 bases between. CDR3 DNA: TGTGCCAGCAGTAAAGACAGGAGTACAGATACGCAGTATTTT. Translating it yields CASSKDRSTDTQYF.

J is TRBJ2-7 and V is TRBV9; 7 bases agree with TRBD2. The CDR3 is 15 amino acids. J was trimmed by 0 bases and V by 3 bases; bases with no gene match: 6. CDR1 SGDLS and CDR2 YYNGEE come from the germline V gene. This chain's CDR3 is CASSGEGRSSYEQYF. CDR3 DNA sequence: TGTGCCAGCAGCGGGGAGGGCAGGAGCTCCTACGAGCAGTACTTC.

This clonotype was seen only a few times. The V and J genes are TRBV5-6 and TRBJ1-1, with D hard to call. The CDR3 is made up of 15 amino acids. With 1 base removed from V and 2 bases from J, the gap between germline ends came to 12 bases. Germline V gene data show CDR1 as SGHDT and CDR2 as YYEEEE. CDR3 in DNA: TGTGCCAGCAGCTTGAATAGCCCCTATAACACTGAAGCTTTCTTT. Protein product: CASSLNSPYNTEAFF.

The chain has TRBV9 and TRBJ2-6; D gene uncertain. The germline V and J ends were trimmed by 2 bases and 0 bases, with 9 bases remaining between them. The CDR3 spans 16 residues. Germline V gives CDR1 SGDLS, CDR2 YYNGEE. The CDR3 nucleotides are TGTGCCAGCAGCGTTCGCACAGACTCTGGGGCCAACGTCCTGACTTTC. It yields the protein CASSVRTDSGANVLTF.

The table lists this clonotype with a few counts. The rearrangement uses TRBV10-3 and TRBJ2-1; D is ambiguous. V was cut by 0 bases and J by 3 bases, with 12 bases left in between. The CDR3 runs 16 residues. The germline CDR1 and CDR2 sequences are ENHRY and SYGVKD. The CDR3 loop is CAISESNGFVYNEQFF. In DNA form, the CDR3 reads TGTGCCATCAGTGAGTCGAACGGGTTTGTCTACAATGAGCAGTTCTTC.

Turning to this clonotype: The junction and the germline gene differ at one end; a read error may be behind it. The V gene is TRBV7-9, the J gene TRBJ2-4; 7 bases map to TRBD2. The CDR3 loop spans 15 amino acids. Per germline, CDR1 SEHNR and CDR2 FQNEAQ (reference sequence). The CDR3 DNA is TGTGCCAGCGGCTTTCCGGGGGGTAACAAAAACATTCAGTACTTC. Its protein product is CASGFPGGNKNIQYF.

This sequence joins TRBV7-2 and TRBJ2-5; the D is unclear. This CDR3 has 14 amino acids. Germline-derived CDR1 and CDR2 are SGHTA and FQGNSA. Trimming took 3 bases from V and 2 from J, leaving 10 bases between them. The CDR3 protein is CASSFELIQETQYF. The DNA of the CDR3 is TGTGCCAGCAGCTTTGAGCTAATACAAGAGACCCAGTACTTC.

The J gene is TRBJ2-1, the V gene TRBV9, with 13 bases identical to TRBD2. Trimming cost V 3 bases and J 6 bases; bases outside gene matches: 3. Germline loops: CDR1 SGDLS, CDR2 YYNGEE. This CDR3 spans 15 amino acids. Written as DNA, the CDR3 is TGTGCCAGCAGCGCCACTAGCGGGAGGGTCAATGAGCAGTTCTTC. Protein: CASSATSGRVNEQFF.

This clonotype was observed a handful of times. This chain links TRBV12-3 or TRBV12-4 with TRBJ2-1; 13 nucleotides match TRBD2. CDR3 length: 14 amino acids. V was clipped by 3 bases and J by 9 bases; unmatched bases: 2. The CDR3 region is CASSLGLAGFEQFF. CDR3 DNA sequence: TGTGCCAGCAGTTTGGGACTAGCGGGATTTGAGCAGTTCTTC.

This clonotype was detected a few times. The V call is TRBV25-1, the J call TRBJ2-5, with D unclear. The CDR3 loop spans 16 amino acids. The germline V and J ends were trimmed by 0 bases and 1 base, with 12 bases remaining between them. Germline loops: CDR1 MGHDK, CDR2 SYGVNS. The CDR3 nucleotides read TGTGCCAGCAGTGAATATATGGGATGGGGCCAAGAGACCCAGTACTTC. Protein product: CASSEYMGWGQETQYF. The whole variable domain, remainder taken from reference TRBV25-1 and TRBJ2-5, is EADIYQTPRYLVIGTGKKITLECSQTMGHDKMYWYQQDPGMELHLIHYSYGVNSTEKGDLSSESTVSRIRTEHFPLTLESARPSHTSQYLCASSEYMGWGQETQYFGPGTRLLVL.

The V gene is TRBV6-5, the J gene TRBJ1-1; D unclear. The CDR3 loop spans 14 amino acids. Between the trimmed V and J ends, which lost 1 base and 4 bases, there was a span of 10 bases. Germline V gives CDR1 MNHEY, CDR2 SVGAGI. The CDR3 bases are TGTGCCAGCAGTTACTATCCGGAGGGCACTGAAGCTTTCTTT. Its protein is CASSYYPEGTEAFF.

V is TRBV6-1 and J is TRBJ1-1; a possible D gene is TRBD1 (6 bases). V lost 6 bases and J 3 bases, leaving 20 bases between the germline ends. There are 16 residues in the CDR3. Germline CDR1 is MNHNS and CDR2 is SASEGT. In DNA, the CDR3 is TGTGCCAGCAGCTTTGGGGGGCTGGGAAGAGACACTGAAGCTTTCTTT. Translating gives CASSFGGLGRDTEAFF.

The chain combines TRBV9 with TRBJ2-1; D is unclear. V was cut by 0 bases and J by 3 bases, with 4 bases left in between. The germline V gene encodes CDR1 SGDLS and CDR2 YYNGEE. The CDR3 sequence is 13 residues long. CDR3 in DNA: TGTGCCAGCAGCGTAGGTAACTACAATGAGCAGTTCTTC. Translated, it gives CASSVGNYNEQFF. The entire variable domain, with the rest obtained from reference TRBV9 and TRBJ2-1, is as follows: DSGVTQTPKHLITATGQRVTLRCSPRSGDLSVYWYQQSLDQGLQFLIQYYNGEERAKGNILERFSAQQFPDLHSELNLSSLELGDSALYFCASSVGNYNEQFFGPGTRLTVL.

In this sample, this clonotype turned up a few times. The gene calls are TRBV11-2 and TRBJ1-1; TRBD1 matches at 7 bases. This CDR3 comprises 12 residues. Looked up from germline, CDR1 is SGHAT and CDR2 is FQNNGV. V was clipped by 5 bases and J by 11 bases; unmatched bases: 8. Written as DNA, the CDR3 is TGTGCCAGCAGCAGGATCTCGACAGGGGCTTTCTTT. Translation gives CASSRISTGAFF.

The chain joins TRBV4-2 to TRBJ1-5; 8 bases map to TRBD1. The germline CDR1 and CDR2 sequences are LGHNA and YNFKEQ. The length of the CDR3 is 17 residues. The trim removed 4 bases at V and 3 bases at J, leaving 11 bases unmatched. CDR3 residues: CASSPVQGAMTNQPQHF. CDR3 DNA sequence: TGTGCCAGCAGCCCTGTCCAGGGGGCGATGACCAATCAGCCCCAGCATTTT.

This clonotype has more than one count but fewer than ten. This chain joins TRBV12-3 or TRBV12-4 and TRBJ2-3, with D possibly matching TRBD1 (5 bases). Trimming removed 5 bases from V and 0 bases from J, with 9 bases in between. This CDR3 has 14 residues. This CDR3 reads CASSQGASTDTQYF. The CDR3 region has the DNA TGTGCCAGCAGTCAGGGTGCTAGCACAGATACGCAGTATTTT.

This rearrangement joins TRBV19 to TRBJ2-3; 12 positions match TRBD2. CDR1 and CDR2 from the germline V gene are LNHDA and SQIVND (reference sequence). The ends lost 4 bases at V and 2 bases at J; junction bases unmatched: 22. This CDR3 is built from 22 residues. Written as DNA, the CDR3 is TGTGCCAGTAGTAGACAACCCGCGGGACTAGCGGGTCTACGACGTGACACAGATACGCAGTATTTT. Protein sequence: CASSRQPAGLAGLRRDTDTQYF.

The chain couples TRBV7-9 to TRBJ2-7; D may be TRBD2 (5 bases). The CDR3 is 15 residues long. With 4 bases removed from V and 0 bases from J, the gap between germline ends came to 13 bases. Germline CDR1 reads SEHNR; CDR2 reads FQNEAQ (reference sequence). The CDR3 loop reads CASSSGGLSSYEQYF. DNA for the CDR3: TGTGCCAGCAGCTCGGGCGGGCTGAGCTCCTACGAGCAGTACTTC.

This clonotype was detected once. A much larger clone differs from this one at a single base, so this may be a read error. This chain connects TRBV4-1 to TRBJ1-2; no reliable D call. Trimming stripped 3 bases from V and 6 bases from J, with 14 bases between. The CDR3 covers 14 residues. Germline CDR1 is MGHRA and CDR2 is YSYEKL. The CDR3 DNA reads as TGCGCCAGCAGCCATCCTCGCCTCGGGAATGGCTACACCTTC. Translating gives CASSHPRLGNGYTF.

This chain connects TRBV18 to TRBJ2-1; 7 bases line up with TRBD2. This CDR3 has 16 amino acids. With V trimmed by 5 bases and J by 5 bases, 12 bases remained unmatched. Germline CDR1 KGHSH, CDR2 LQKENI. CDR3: CASSSILGTTNNEQFF. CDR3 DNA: TGTGCCAGCTCATCCATCTTAGGGACTACCAACAATGAGCAGTTCTTC.

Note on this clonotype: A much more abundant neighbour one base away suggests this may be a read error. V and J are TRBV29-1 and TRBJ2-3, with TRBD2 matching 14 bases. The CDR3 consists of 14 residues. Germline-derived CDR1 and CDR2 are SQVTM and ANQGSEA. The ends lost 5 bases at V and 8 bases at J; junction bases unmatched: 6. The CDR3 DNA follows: TGCAGCGTTCTCCTGGGGACTAGCGGGGGTACGCAGTATTTT. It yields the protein CSVLLGTSGGTQYF.